This T cell receptor (beta chain) was captured in a study of response to subunit inactivated influenza vaccine. Study outcomes and limitations: The study's authors posited that every seasonal influenza vaccination enlists few new T cells.

TCRdb processed the RT-PCR reads anew with MiXCR; each CDR3 protein has one entry. The table shows 550,000 to 800,000 distinct CDR3 sequences, with about 15% occurring only once. The CDR3 spans 16 residues. V lost 6 bases and J lost 6, with 24 bases in between. The germline V gene has CDR1 MNHEY and CDR2 SVGEGT. This clonotype was seen a handful of times. Its antigen is as yet unknown. The receptor's source is a man aged 45-65 years who received an inactivated influenza vaccine. V is TRBV6-2 or TRBV6-3 and J is TRBJ2-7, with a weak D call TRBD2 (6 bases). This specimen consisted of PBMCs from blood, obtained approximately 15 days before vaccination. In DNA, the CDR3 is TGTGCCAGCAGAGCGGGTGGCCCCGCGCGGTCCCTCGAGCAGTACTTC. Its translation: CASRAGGPARSLEQYF.